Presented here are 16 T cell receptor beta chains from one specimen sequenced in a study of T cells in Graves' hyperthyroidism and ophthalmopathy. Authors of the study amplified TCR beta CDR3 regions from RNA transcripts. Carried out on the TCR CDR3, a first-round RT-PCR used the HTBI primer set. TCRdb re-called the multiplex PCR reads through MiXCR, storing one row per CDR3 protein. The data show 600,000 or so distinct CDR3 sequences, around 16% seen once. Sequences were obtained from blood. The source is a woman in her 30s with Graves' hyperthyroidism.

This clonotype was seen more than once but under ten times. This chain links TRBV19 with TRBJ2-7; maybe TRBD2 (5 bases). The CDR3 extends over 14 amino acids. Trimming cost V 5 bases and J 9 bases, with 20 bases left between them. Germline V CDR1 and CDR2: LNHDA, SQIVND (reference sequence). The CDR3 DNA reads TGTGCCAGTAGTTTCGGACTGGAGTTACGAGGGCAGTACTTC. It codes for CASSFGLELRGQYF.

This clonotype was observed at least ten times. The DNA for the CDR3 is TGTGCCAGCGGGACAGGGGCATACAATGAGCAGTTCTTC. This gives the protein CASGTGAYNEQFF. The rearrangement links TRBV7-8 to TRBJ2-1; TRBD1 matches at 10 bases. Germline V CDR1 and CDR2: SGHVS, FQNEAQ. The CDR3 consists of 13 residues. Trimming removed 8 bases from V and 4 bases from J; junction bases left unmatched: 2.

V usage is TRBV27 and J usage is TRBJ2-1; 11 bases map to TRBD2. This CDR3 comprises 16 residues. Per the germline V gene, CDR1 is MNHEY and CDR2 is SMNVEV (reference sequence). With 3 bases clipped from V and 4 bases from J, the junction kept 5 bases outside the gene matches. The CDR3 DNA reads TGTGCCAGCAGTTTTACCGGGACTAGCGGTTACAATGAGCAGTTCTTC. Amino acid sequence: CASSFTGTSGYNEQFF.

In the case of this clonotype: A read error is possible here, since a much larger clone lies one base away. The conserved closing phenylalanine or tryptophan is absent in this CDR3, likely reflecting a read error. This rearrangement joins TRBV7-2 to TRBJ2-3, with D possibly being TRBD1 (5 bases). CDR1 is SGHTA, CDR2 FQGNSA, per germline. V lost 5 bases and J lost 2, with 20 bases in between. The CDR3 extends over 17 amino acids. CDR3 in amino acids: CASSPIPGRQYTDTQYL. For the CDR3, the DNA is TGTGCCAGCAGCCCAATCCCTGGGCGACAGTACACAGATACGCAGTATCTT.

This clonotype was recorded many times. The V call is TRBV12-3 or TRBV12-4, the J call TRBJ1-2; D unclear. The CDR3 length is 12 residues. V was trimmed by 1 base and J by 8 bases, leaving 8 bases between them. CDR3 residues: CASSLDRRGYTF. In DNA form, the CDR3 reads TGTGCCAGCAGTTTAGATAGACGGGGCTACACCTTC.

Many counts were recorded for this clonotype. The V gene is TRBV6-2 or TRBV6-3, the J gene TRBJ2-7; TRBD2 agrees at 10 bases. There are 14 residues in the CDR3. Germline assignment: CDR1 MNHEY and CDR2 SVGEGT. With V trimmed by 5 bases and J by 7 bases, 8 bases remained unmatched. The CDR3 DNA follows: TGTGCCAGCAGTCCCCTAGCGGGAGCAAAGGAGCAGTACTTC. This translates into CASSPLAGAKEQYF.

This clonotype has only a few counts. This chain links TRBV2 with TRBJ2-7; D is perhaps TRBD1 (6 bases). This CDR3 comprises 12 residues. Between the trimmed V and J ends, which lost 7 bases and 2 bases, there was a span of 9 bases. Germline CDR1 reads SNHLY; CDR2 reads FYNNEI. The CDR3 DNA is TGTGCCAGCAAGGGGGATCCCTACGAGCAGTACTTC. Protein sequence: CASKGDPYEQYF.

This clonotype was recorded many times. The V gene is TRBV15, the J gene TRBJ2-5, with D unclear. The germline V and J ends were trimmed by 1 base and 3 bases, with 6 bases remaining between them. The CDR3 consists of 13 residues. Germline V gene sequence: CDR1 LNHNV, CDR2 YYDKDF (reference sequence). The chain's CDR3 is CATSRGLKETQYF. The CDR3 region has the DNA TGTGCCACCAGCAGAGGGCTTAAAGAGACCCAGTACTTC.

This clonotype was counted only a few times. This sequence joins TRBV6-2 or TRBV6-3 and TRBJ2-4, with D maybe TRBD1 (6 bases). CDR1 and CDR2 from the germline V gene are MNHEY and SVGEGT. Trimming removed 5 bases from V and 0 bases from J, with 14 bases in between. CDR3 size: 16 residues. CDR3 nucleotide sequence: TGTGCCAGCAGTCCTTGGGACACCAAAGCCAAAAACATTCAGTACTTC. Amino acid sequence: CASSPWDTKAKNIQYF.

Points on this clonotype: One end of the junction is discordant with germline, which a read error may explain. The CDR3 DNA reads TGCAGTGCTAGAGATATGAGGGTAAACACTGGAGCTTTCTTT. Translated, it gives CSARDMRVNTGAFF. V gene TRBV20-1 combines with J gene TRBJ1-1; no clear D gene. This CDR3 spans 14 amino acids. Germline assignment: CDR1 DFQATT and CDR2 SNEGSKA (reference sequence).

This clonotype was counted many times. CDR3 sequence: CASSPGQASYGYTF. The CDR3 coding sequence is TGTGCCAGCTCACCCGGACAGGCGTCTTATGGCTACACCTTC. This chain links TRBV18 with TRBJ1-2; the match to TRBD1 covers 7 bases. Germline V CDR1 and CDR2: KGHSH, LQKENI. CDR3 length: 14 amino acids. V was clipped by 3 bases and J by 5 bases; unmatched bases: 6.

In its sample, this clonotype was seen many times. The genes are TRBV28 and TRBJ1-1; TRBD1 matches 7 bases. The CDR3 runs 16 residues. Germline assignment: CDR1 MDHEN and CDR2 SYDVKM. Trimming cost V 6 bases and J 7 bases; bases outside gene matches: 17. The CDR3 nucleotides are TGTGCCAGCAGCCAACCGGGACAGCGGAAGGCAGATGAAGCTTTCTTT. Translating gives CASSQPGQRKADEAFF.

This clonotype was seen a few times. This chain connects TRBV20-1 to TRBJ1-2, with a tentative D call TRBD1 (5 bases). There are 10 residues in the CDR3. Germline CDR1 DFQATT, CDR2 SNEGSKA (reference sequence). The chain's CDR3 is CSGATSGYTF. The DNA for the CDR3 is TGCAGCGGGGCCACCTCCGGCTACACCTTC.

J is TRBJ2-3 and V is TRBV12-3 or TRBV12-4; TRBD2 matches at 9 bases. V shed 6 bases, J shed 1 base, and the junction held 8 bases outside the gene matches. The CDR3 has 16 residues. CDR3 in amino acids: CASRPGGGRGTDTQYF. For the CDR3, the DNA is TGTGCCAGCAGGCCGGGGGGCGGGAGGGGCACAGATACGCAGTATTTT.

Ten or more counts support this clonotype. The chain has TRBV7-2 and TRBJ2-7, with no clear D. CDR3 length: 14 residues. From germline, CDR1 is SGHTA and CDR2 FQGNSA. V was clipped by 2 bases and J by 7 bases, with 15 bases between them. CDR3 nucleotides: TGTGCCAGCAGCTTATCTCCGTCGATCGGGGAGCAGTACTTC. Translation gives CASSLSPSIGEQYF.

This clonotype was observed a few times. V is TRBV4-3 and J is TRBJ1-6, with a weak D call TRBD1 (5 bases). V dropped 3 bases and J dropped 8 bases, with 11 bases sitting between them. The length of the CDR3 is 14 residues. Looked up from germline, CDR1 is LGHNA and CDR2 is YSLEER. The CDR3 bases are TGCGCCAGCAGCCAGGGAGAGGGGTATTCACCCCTCCACTTT. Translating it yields CASSQGEGYSPLHF.